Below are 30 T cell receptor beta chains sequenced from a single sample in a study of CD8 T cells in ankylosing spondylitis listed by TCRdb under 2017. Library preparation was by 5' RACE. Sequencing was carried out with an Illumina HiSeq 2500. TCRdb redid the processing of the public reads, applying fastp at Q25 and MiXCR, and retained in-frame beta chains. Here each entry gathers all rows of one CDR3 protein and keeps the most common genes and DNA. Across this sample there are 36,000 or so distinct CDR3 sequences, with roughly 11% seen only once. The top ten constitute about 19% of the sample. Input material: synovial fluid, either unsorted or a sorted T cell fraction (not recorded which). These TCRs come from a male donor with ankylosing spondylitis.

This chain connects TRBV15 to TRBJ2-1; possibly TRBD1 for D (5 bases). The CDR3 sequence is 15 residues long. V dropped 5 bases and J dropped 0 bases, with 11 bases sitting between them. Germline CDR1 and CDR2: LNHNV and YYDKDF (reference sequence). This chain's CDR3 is CATSGAADSYNEQFF. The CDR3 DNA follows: TGTGCCACCAGCGGGGCGGCGGACTCCTACAATGAGCAGTTCTTC.

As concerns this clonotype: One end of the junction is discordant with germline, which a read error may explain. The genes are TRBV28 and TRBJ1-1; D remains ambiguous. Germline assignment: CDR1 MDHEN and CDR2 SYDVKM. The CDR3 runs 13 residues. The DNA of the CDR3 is TGTGCCAGCATCAAACATCCGGCCACTGAAGCTTTCTTC. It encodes CASIKHPATEAFF. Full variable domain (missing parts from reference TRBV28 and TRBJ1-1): DVKVTQSSRYLVKRTGEKVFLECVQDMDHENMFWYRQDPGLGLRLIYFSYDVKMKEKGDIPEGYSVSREKKERFSLILESASTNQTSMYLCASIKHPATEAFFGQGTRLTVV.

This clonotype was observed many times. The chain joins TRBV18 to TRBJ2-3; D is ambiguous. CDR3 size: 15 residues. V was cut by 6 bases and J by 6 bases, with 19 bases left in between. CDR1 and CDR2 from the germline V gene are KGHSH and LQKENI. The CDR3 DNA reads TGTGCCAGCTCTCCCCCGGGCGGCACATATGATACGCAGTATTTT. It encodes CASSPPGGTYDTQYF.

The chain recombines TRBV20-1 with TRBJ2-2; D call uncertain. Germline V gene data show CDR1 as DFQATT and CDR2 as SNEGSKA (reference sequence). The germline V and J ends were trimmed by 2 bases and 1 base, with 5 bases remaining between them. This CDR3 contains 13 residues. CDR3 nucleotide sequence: TGCAGTGCTAGATTACGGAACACCGGGGAGCTGTTTTTT. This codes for CSARLRNTGELFF.

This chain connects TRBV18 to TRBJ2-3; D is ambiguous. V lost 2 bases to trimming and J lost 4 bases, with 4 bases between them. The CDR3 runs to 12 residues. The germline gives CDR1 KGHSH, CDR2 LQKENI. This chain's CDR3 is CASSPTADTQYF. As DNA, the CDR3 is TGTGCCAGCTCACCAACAGCAGATACGCAGTATTTT.

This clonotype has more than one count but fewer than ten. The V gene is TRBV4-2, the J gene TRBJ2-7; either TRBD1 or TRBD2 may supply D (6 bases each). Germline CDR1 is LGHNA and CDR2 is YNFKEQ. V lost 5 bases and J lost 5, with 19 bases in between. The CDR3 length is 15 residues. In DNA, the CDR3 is TGTGCCAGCAGCTACCCGGGACAAGGAGGGCACGAGCAGTACTTC. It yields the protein CASSYPGQGGHEQYF.

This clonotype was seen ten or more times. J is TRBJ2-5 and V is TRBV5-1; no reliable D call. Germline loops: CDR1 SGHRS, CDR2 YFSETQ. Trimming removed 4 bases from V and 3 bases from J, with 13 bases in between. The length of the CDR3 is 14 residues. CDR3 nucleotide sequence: TGCGCCAGCAGCAATCGTCTAGAGAAAGAGACCCAGTACTTC. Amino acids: CASSNRLEKETQYF.

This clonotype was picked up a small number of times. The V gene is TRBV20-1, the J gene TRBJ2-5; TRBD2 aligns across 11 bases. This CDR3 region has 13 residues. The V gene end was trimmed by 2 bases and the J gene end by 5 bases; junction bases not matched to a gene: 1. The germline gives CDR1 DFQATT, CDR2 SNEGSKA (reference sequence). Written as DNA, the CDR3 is TGCAGTGCTAGACCTAGCGGGAGGGAGACCCAGTACTTC. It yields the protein CSARPSGRETQYF.

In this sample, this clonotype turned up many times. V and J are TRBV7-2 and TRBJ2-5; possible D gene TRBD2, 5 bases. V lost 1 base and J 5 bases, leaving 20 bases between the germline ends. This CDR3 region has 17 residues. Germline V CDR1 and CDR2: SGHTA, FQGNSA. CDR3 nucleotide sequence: TGTGCCAGCAGCTTAGGGGGAGTTAATCTAGCCGGGGAGACCCAGTACTTC. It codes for CASSLGGVNLAGETQYF.

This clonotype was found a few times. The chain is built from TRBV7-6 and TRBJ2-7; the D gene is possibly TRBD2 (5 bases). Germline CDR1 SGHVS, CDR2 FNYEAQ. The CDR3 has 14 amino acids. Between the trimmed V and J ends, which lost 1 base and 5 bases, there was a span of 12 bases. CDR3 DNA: TGTGCCAGCAGCTTAGGAAGAGAAGCGGACGAGCAGTACTTC. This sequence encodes CASSLGREADEQYF.

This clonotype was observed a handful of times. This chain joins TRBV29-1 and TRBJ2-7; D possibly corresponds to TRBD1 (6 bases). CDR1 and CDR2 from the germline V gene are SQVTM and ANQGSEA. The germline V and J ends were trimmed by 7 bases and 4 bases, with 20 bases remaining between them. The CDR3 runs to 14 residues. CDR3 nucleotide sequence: TGCAGCGCCTCCCTGGGACATGGTTTGTACGAGCAGTACTTC. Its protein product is CSASLGHGLYEQYF.

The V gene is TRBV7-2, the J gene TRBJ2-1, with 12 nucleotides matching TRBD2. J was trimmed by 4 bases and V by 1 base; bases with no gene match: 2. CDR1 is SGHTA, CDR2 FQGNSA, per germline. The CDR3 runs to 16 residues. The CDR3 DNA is TGTGCCAGCAGCTTAGGGACTAGCGGGACGTACAATGAGCAGTTCTTC. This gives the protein CASSLGTSGTYNEQFF.

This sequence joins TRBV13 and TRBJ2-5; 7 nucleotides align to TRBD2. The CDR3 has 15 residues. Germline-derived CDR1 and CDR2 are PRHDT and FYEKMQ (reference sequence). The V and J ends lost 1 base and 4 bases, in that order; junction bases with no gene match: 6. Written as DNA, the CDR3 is TGTGCCAGCAGCTTAGAGGGAGGGTCGGTAGAGACCCAGTACTTC. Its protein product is CASSLEGGSVETQYF.

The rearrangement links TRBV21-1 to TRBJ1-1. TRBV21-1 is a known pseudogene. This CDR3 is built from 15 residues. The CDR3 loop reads CASSPFSGMNTEAFF. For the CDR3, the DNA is TGTGCCAGCAGCCCCTTTTCGGGGATGAACACTGAAGCTTTCTTT.

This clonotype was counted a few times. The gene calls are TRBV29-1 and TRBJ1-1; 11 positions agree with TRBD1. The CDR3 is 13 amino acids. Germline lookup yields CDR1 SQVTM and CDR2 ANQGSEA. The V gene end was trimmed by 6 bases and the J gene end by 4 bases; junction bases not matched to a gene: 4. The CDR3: CSVDRGQSTEAFF. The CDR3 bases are TGCAGCGTGGACAGGGGGCAGAGCACTGAAGCTTTCTTT.

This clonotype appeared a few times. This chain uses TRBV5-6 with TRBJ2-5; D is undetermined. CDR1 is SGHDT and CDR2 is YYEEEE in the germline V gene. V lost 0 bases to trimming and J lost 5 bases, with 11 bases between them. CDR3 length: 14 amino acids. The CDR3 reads CASSLGSRPETQYF. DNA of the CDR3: TGTGCCAGCAGCTTGGGTTCGCGGCCGGAGACCCAGTACTTC.

CDR3 sequence reads: CASSPDMGYGYTF. In nucleotides, the CDR3 is TGTGCCAGCAGTCCAGATATGGGGTATGGCTACACCTTC. The chain recombines TRBV12-3 or TRBV12-4 with TRBJ1-2; D is ambiguous. V lost 5 bases, J lost 5 bases, and 12 bases lay in between. CDR3 size: 13 residues.

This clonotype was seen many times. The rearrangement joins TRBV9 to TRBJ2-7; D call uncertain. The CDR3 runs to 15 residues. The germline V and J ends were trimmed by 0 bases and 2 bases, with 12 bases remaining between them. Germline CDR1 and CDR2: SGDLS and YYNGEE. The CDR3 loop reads CASSVGPALTYEQYF. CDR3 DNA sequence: TGTGCCAGCAGCGTAGGTCCAGCGCTAACCTACGAGCAGTACTTC.

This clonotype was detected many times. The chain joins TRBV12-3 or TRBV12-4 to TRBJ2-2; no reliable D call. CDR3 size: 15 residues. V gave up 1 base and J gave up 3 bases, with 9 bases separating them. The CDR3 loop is CASSLGLSDTGELFF. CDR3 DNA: TGTGCCAGCAGTTTAGGCCTCAGCGACACCGGGGAGCTGTTTTTT.

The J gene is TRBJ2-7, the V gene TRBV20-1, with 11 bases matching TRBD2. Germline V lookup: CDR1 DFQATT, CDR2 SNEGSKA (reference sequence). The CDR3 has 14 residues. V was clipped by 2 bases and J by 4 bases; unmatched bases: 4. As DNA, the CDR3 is TGCAGTGCTAGAATGCTAGCGGGAGGATACGAGCAGTACTTC. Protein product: CSARMLAGGYEQYF.

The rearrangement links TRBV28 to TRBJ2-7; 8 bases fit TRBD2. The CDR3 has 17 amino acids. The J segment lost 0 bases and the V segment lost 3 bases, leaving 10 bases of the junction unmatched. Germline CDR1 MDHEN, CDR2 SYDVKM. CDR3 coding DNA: TGTGCCAGCAGTTTGGACTCGCGGGGGGTTTCCTCCTACGAGCAGTACTTC. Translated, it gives CASSLDSRGVSSYEQYF. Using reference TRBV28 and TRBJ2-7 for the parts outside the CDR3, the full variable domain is DVKVTQSSRYLVKRTGEKVFLECVQDMDHENMFWYRQDPGLGLRLIYFSYDVKMKEKGDIPEGYSVSREKKERFSLILESASTNQTSMYLCASSLDSRGVSSYEQYFGPGTRLTVT.

The CDR3 bases are TGTGCCAGCAGATGGAGGACAGTCCACAATGAGCAGTTCTTC. This translates into CASRWRTVHNEQFF. The chain joins TRBV5-8 to TRBJ2-1; possibly TRBD1 for D (6 bases). Germline V gene lookup returns CDR1 SGHTS and CDR2 YDEGEE. Trimming removed 5 bases at V and 5 bases at J, with 14 bases between. This CDR3 is built from 14 residues.

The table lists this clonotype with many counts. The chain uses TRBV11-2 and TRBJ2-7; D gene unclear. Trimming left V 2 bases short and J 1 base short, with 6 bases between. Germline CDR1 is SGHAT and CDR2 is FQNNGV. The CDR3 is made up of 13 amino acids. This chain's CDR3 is CASSLSGSYEQYF. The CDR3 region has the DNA TGTGCCAGCAGCTTATCCGGATCCTACGAGCAGTACTTC.

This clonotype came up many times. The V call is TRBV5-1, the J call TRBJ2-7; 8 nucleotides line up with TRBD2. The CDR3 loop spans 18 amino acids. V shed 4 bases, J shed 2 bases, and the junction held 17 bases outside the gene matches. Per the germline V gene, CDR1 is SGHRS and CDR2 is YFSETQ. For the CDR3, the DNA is TGCGCCAGCAGCCGGTGGGACCGTAGGGTTAGCGGGACCTACGAGCAGTACTTC. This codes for CASSRWDRRVSGTYEQYF.

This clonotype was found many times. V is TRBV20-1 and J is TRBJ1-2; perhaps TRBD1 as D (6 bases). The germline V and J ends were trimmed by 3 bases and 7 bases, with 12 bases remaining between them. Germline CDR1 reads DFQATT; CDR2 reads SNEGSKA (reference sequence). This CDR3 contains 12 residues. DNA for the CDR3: TGCAGTGCTAGTTGGGGGCGAGGTGGCTACACCTTC. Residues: CSASWGRGGYTF.

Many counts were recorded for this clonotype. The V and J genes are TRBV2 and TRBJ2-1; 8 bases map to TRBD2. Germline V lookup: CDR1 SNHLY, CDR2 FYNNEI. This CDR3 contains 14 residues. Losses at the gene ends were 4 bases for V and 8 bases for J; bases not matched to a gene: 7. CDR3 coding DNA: TGTGCCAGCAGTGCGGGACTAGGATCCCATGAGCAGTTCTTC. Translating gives CASSAGLGSHEQFF.

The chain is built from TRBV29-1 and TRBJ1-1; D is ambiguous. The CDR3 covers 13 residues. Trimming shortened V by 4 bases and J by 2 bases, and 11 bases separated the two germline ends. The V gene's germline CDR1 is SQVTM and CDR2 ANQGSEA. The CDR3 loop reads CSVGAITNTEAFF. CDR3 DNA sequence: TGCAGCGTTGGTGCGATCACAAACACTGAAGCTTTCTTT.

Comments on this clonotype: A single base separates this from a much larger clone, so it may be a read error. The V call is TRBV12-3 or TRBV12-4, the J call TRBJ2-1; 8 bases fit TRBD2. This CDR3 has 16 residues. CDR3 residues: CVSSVPGLGVYNEQFF. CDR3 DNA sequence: TGTGTCAGCAGTGTTCCGGGACTAGGAGTCTACAATGAGCAGTTCTTC.

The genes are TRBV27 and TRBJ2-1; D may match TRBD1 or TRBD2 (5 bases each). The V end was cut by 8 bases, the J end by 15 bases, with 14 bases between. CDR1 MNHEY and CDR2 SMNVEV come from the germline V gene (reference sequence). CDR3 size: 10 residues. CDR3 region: CASRARDAFF. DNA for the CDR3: TGTGCCAGCCGTGCCAGGGACGCGTTCTTC.

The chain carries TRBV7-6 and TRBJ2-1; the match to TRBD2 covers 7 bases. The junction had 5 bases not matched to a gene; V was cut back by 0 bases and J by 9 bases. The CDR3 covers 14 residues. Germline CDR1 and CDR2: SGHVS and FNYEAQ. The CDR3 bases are TGTGCCAGCAGCTTAGCGGCGGGAGATGGTGAGCAGTTCTTC. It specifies CASSLAAGDGEQFF. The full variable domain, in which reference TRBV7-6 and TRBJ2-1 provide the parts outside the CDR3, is GAGVSQSPRYKVTKRGQDVALRCDPISGHVSLYWYRQALGQGPEFLTYFNYEAQQDKSGLPNDRFSAERPEGSISTLTIQRTEQRDSAMYRCASSLAAGDGEQFFGPGTRLTVL.